These 21 T cell receptor beta chains were sequenced from one sample in a study of cytomegalovirus exposure and HLA in healthy donors. Primers: 60 Vbeta forward and 13 Jbeta reverse. Assay: immunoSEQ multiplex PCR; the TCRdb copy retains only in-frame clones and omits some. The top ten clones hold 1.6% of a sample with some 200,000 clones, roughly four fifths of them seen once. Sample: PBMCs. The receptors were gathered from a man between 45 and 60 years old in good health and CMV-seronegative.

The CDR3 nucleotides read TGTGCCAGCTCACCCGCGACTGACACTGAAGCTTTCTTT. Translating it yields CASSPATDTEAFF. The V and J genes are TRBV18 and TRBJ1-1; D is unresolved. The germline CDR1 and CDR2 sequences are KGHSH and LQKENI. The CDR3 runs 13 residues. Trimming shortened V by 3 bases and J by 3 bases, and 8 bases separated the two germline ends.

This rearrangement joins TRBV6-6 to TRBJ1-2; TRBD1 matches at 7 bases. CDR1 MNHNY and CDR2 SVGAGI come from the germline V gene (reference sequence). V dropped 2 bases and J dropped 8; count of bases not matched to a gene: 11. The CDR3 runs 15 residues. CDR3 sequence (DNA): TGTGCCAGCAGTTACGCCTGGACAGGCCCCGACGGCTACACCTTC. Protein: CASSYAWTGPDGYTF.

The chain has TRBV6-5 and TRBJ1-2; a weak D match, TRBD1 (6 bases). The V and J ends lost 0 bases and 3 bases respectively, with 11 bases between them. This CDR3 contains 15 residues. Germline V CDR1 and CDR2: MNHEY, SVGAGI. CDR3 DNA: TGTGCCAGCAGTTACTCGGCTCAGGGGCACTATGGCTACACCTTC. Its protein product is CASSYSAQGHYGYTF.

J is TRBJ2-2 and V is TRBV29-1; possible D gene TRBD1, 5 bases. CDR3 size: 16 residues. Germline V lookup: CDR1 SQVTM, CDR2 ANQGSEA. With 4 bases removed from V and 5 bases from J, the gap between germline ends came to 20 bases. This chain's CDR3 is CSVGPLGSGKTGELFF. The CDR3 DNA reads TGCAGCGTTGGGCCCTTGGGGTCAGGGAAGACCGGGGAGCTGTTTTTT.

This CDR3 reads CASSLVAGGPHEQYF. The CDR3 DNA sequence: TGCGCCAGCAGCTTGGTGGCGGGAGGGCCCCACGAGCAGTACTTC. The rearrangement uses TRBV5-1 and TRBJ2-5, with TRBD2 identical over 9 bases. The J call may be incorrect, as the DNA end agrees better with TRBJ2-7. The CDR3 runs 15 residues. Looked up from germline, CDR1 is SGHRS and CDR2 is YFSETQ.

J is TRBJ1-2 and V is TRBV19; 10 bases map to TRBD1. Germline V gene sequence: CDR1 LNHDA, CDR2 SQIVND (reference sequence). V shed 7 bases, J shed 2 bases, and the junction held 7 bases outside the gene matches. This CDR3 is built from 15 residues. As DNA, the CDR3 is TGTGCCAGTAACCAGCGACAGGGGGCGAACTATGGCTACACCTTC. It encodes CASNQRQGANYGYTF.

CDR3 coding DNA: TGTGCCACCAGCAGGCCGGCCGAAACGGGGTTGACCGGGGAGCTGTTTTTT. Residues: CATSRPAETGLTGELFF. J is TRBJ2-2 and V is TRBV15, with a weak D call TRBD2 (5 bases). V was trimmed by 3 bases and J by 5 bases, leaving 19 bases between them. CDR1 is LNHNV, CDR2 YYDKDF, per germline (reference sequence). The CDR3 has 17 residues.

This chain joins TRBV7-2 and TRBJ2-3; weak D call: TRBD2 (6 bases). From germline, CDR1 is SGHTA and CDR2 FQGNSA. The CDR3 is 16 amino acids. Trimming removed 5 bases at V and 0 bases at J, with 15 bases between. CDR3 DNA sequence: TGTGCCAGCAGCAATGGGCGGGGTTCTAGCACAGATACGCAGTATTTT. Residues: CASSNGRGSSTDTQYF.

The chain is built from TRBV9 and TRBJ2-3; D ambiguous. Germline CDR1 SGDLS, CDR2 YYNGEE. This CDR3 is 13 amino acids long. V dropped 6 bases and J dropped 3 bases, with 11 bases sitting between them. CDR3 in DNA: TGTGCCAGCACCCCCATGGAGACAGATACGCAGTATTTT. This codes for CASTPMETDTQYF.

J is TRBJ2-7 and V is TRBV5-1; the match to TRBD1 covers 7 bases. The junction had 13 bases not matched to a gene; V was cut back by 4 bases and J by 3 bases. CDR1 and CDR2 (germline): SGHRS, YFSETQ. The CDR3 totals 16 residues. CDR3 sequence: CASSVTRQGADYEQYF. The CDR3 DNA sequence: TGCGCCAGCAGCGTGACGAGACAGGGAGCGGACTACGAGCAGTACTTC. Full variable domain (missing parts from reference TRBV5-1 and TRBJ2-7): KAGVTQTPRYLIKTRGQQVTLSCSPISGHRSVSWYQQTPGQGLQFLFEYFSETQRNKGNFPGRFSGRQFSNSRSEMNVSTLELGDSALYLCASSVTRQGADYEQYFGPGTRLTVT.

The genes are TRBV27 and TRBJ1-2, with 7 bases aligning to TRBD1. CDR1 and CDR2 from the germline V gene are MNHEY and SMNVEV (reference sequence). The CDR3 sequence is 13 residues long. V was clipped by 6 bases and J by 8 bases; unmatched bases: 9. CDR3: CASSRTGERGYTF. CDR3 DNA: TGTGCCAGCAGCCGAACAGGGGAGCGGGGCTACACCTTC.

This clone was observed once. DNA for the CDR3: TGTGCCAGTATAGGGGTACTTAGCACAGATACGCAGTATTTT. Translation gives CASIGVLSTDTQYF. V and J are TRBV2 and TRBJ2-3; tentatively, D is TRBD1 (5 bases). This CDR3 comprises 14 residues. Between the trimmed V and J ends, which lost 9 bases and 0 bases, there was a span of 13 bases. The germline V gene encodes CDR1 SNHLY and CDR2 FYNNEI.

This clone was observed a few times. The CDR3 DNA is TGTGCCAGCAGTCTCGGACAGGGCAGGGGTTTCTTT. It codes for CASSLGQGRGFF. The V and J genes are TRBV28 and TRBJ1-1; 8 bases map to TRBD1. From germline, CDR1 is MDHEN and CDR2 SYDVKM. J gave up 13 bases and V 5 bases, and 9 bases lay outside the gene matches. This CDR3 spans 12 amino acids.

This clone was observed a few times. DNA of the CDR3: TGTGCCAGCAGCCCCGGGGACAGGGCGCGAAGTGAAGCTTTCTTT. Protein: CASSPGDRARSEAFF. This rearrangement joins TRBV28 to TRBJ1-1; 9 bases align to TRBD1. V lost 6 bases to trimming and J lost 7 bases; unmatched junction nucleotides: 12. CDR3 size: 15 residues. Germline CDR1 is MDHEN and CDR2 is SYDVKM.

This clone showed up just a few times. The rearrangement joins TRBV5-1 to TRBJ1-1, with D maybe TRBD1 (6 bases). CDR1 and CDR2 (germline): SGHRS, YFSETQ. V was cut by 4 bases and J by 1 base, with 23 bases left in between. The CDR3 totals 18 residues. In DNA, the CDR3 is TGCGCCAGCAGCCGAAGGGCGGAGGACTGGGGGCGGAACACTGAAGCTTTCTTT. Its protein is CASSRRAEDWGRNTEAFF.

The chain has TRBV18 and TRBJ2-7; 8 bases agree with TRBD1. The ends lost 3 bases at V and 2 bases at J; junction bases unmatched: 6. From germline, CDR1 is KGHSH and CDR2 LQKENI. CDR3 length: 15 amino acids. This CDR3 is CASSPDRVATYEQYF. The DNA for the CDR3 is TGTGCCAGCTCACCGGACAGGGTTGCGACCTACGAGCAGTACTTC. The whole variable domain, filled in from reference TRBV18 and TRBJ2-7, reads NAGVMQNPRHLVRRRGQEARLRCSPMKGHSHVYWYRQLPEEGLKFMVYLQKENIIDESGMPKERFSAEFPKEGPSILRIQQVVRGDSAAYFCASSPDRVATYEQYFGPGTRLTVT.

Notes on this clone: One end of the junction varies from germline; a read error may be responsible. This chain joins TRBV7-7 and TRBJ1-4; D remains ambiguous. Germline V lookup: CDR1 SSHAT, CDR2 FNYEAQ (reference sequence). The CDR3 is 15 residues long. As DNA, the CDR3 is TGTGCTAGCAGCCCTGGTCTAGGGAGCGGTGAAAAACTGTTTTTT. It specifies CASSPGLGSGEKLFF.

The chain links TRBV20-1 to TRBJ1-2, with D possibly matching TRBD1 (5 bases). Deletions cut 8 bases from V and 8 bases from J, with 15 bases between. Germline values: CDR1 DFQATT, CDR2 SNEGSKA (reference sequence). The CDR3 loop spans 11 amino acids. CDR3 loop: CSPHKRQGYTF. The CDR3, as DNA: TGCAGTCCACACAAAAGACAGGGCTACACCTTC.

The chain couples TRBV19 to TRBJ2-1, with TRBD2 matching 8 bases. The CDR3 contains 18 residues. V shed 4 bases and J 5 bases; nucleotides not matched to a gene: 16. Germline V gives CDR1 LNHDA, CDR2 SQIVND (reference sequence). The CDR3 sequence: CASSTTSGGSWFDNEQFF. The CDR3 coding sequence is TGTGCCAGTAGTACTACTAGCGGAGGGAGTTGGTTTGACAATGAGCAGTTCTTC.

The V call is TRBV7-3, the J call TRBJ2-2; tentatively, D is TRBD1 (5 bases). Looked up from germline, CDR1 is SGHTA and CDR2 is FQGTGA. The CDR3 runs to 16 residues. V lost 0 bases and J 2 bases, leaving 10 bases between the germline ends. The CDR3: CASSLTGQANTGELFF. CDR3 nucleotide sequence: TGTGCCAGCAGCTTAACGGGGCAGGCAAACACCGGGGAGCTGTTTTTT.

The V call is TRBV30, the J call TRBJ2-1; the match to TRBD1 covers 8 bases. V was pared by 1 base and J by 5 bases, with 7 bases of the junction left unmatched. The CDR3 sequence is 15 residues long. Germline values: CDR1 GTSNPN, CDR2 SVGIG (reference sequence). The CDR3 DNA reads TGTGCCTGGAGTGCGGGCAGGGGGCTTAACAATGAGCAGTTCTTC. Amino acids: CAWSAGRGLNNEQFF. The variable domain in full, with the rest retrieved from reference TRBV30 and TRBJ2-1, is SQTIHQWPATLVQPVGSPLSLECTVEGTSNPNLYWYRQAAGRGLQLLFYSVGIGQISSEVPQNLSASRPQDRQFILSSKKLLLSDSGFYLCAWSAGRGLNNEQFFGPGTRLTVL.